The clone carrying this TCR beta chain was found once. This clone may be a read error of a much larger clone one base away. The data are from a study of human T cells and chemical hapten exposure. Individual cDNA molecules received unique molecular identifiers in the library. TCRdb itself ran the reads through MiXCR, one entry per CDR3 protein. The data show 95,000 to 150,000 distinct CDR3 sequences, with around 9% seen just once and around 1.5% held by the top ten. Unfractionated whole blood was the source of the extracted total RNA. The CDR3 covers 14 residues. CDR1 and CDR2 from the germline V gene are SQVTM and ANQGSEA. V lost 6 bases, J lost 5 bases, and 10 bases stayed unmatched.

Sequences were obtained from whole blood. This receptor was taken from a human donor in good health. Some clones in this sample may be carry-over from other donors' samples. The chain combines TRBV29-1 with TRBJ1-5, with TRBD1 identical over 7 bases. CDR3 in amino acids: CSVTQGSGDQPQHF. CDR3 coding DNA: TGCAGCGTCACACAGGGGTCTGGGGATCAGCCCCAGCATTTT.